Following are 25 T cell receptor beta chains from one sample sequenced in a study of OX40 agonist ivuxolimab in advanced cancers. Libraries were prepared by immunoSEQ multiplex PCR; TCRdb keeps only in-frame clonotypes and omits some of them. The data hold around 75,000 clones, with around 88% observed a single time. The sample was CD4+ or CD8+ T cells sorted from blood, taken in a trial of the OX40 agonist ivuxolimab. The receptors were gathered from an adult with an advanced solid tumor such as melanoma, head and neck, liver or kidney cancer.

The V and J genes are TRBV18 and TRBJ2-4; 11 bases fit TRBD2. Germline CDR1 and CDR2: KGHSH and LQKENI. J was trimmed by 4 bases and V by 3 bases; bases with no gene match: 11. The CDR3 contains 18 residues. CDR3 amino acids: CASSPLVPGTSGKNIQYF. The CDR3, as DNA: TGTGCCAGCTCACCGCTAGTTCCCGGGACTAGCGGAAAAAACATTCAGTACTTC.

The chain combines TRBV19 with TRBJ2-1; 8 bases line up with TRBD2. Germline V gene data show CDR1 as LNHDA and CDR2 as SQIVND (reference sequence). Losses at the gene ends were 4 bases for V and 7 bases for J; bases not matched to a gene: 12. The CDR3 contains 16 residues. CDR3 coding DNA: TGTGCCAGTAGTACCCCGGCGCTAGCGGGTGGAAATGAGCAGTTCTTC. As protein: CASSTPALAGGNEQFF.

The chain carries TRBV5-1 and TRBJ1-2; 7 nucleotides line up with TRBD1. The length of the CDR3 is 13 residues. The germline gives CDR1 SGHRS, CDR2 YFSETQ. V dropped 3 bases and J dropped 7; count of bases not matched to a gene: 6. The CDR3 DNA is TGCGCCAGCAGCTGGGGGACAGAGACTGGCTACACCTTC. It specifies CASSWGTETGYTF. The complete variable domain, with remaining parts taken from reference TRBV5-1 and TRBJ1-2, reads KAGVTQTPRYLIKTRGQQVTLSCSPISGHRSVSWYQQTPGQGLQFLFEYFSETQRNKGNFPGRFSGRQFSNSRSEMNVSTLELGDSALYLCASSWGTETGYTFGSGTRLTVV.

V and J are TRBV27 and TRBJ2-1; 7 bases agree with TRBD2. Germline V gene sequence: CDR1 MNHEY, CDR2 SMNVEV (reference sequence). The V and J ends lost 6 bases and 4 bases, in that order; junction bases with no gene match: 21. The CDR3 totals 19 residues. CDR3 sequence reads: CASSLVWRVLGRAYNEQFF. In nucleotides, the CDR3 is TGTGCCAGCAGCCTCGTATGGAGGGTTCTTGGGAGGGCGTACAATGAGCAGTTCTTC.

CDR3 region: CASKRASNTEAFF. The DNA for the CDR3 is TGTGCCAGTAAACGCGCGTCGAACACTGAAGCTTTCTTT. This rearrangement joins TRBV7-3 to TRBJ1-1, with D hard to call. The germline V gene encodes CDR1 SGHTA and CDR2 FQGTGA. This CDR3 is built from 13 residues. V shed 9 bases and J shed 1 base, with 12 bases lying between them.

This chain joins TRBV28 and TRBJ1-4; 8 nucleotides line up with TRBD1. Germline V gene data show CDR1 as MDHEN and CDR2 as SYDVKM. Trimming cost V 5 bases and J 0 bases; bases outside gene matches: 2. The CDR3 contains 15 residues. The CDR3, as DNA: TGTGCCAGCAGTGGGACAGGTGCAACTAATGAAAAACTGTTTTTT. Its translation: CASSGTGATNEKLFF.

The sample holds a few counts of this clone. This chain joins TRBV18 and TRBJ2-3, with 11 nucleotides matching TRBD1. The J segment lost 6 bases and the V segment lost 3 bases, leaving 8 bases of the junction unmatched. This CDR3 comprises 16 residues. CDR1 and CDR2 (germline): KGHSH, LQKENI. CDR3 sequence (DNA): TGTGCCAGCTCACCGTCACGGACAGGGGGCCCCGATACGCAGTATTTT. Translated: CASSPSRTGGPDTQYF.

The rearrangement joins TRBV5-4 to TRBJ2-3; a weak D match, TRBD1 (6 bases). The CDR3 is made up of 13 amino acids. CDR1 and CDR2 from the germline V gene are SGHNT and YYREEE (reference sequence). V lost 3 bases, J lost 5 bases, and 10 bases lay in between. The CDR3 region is CASSWTEEDTQYF. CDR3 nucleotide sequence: TGTGCCAGCAGCTGGACAGAGGAAGATACGCAGTATTTT. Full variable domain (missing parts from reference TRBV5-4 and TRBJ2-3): ETGVTQSPTHLIKTRGQQVTLRCSSQSGHNTVSWYQQALGQGPQFIFQYYREEENGRGNFPPRFSGLQFPNYSSELNVNALELDDSALYLCASSWTEEDTQYFGPGTRLTVL.

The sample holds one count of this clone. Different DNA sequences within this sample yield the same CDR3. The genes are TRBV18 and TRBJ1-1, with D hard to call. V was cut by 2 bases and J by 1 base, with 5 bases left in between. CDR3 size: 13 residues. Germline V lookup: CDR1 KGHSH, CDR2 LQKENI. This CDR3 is CASSPNRNTEAFF. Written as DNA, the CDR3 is TGTGCCAGCTCACCAAACAGGAACACTGAAGCTTTCTTT.

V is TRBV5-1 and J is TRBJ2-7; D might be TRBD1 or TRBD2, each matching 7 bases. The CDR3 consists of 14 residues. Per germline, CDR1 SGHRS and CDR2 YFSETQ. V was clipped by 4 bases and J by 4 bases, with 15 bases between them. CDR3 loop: CASSAQGGAYEQYF. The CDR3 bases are TGCGCCAGCAGCGCCCAGGGGGGGGCTTACGAGCAGTACTTC.

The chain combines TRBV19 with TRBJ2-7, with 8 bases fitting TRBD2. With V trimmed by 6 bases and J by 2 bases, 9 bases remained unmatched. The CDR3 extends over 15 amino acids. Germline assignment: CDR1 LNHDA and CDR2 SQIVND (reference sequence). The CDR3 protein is CASSISGLAPYEQYF. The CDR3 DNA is TGTGCCAGTAGCATCTCCGGACTAGCCCCCTACGAGCAGTACTTC.

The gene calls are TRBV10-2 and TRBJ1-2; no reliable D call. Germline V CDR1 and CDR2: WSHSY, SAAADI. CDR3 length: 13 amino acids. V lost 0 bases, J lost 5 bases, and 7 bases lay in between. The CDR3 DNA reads TGCGCCAGCAGTGAGTCGTGGGGATATGGCTACACCTTC. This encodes CASSESWGYGYTF.

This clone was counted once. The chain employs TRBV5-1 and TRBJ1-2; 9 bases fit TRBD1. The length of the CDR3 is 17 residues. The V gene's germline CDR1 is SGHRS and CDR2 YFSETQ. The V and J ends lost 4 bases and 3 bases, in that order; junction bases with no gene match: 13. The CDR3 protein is CASSPTGGPQKDYGYTF. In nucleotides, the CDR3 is TGCGCCAGCAGCCCCACAGGGGGCCCGCAGAAGGACTATGGCTACACCTTC. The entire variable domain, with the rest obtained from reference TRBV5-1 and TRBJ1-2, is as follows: KAGVTQTPRYLIKTRGQQVTLSCSPISGHRSVSWYQQTPGQGLQFLFEYFSETQRNKGNFPGRFSGRQFSNSRSEMNVSTLELGDSALYLCASSPTGGPQKDYGYTFGSGTRLTVV.

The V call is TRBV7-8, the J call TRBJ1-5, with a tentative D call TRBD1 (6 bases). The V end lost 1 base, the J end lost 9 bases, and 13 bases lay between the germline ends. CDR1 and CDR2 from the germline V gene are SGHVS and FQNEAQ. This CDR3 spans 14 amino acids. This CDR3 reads CASSLVDSRWPQHF. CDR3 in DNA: TGTGCCAGCAGCTTAGTGGACAGTCGCTGGCCCCAGCATTTT.

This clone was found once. The CDR3 loop is CASSISRGGDKNTEAFF. The CDR3 nucleotides are TGTGCCAGCAGCATAAGTAGAGGGGGGGATAAGAACACTGAAGCTTTCTTT. The gene calls are TRBV21-1 and TRBJ1-1. TRBV21-1 is given as a pseudogene. The CDR3 sequence is 17 residues long.

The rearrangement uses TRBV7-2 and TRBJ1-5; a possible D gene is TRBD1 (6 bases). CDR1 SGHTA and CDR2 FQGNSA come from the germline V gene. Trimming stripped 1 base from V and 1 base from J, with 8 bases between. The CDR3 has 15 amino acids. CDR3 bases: TGTGCCAGCAGCTTAGTAGGGGGAAGCAATCAGCCCCAGCATTTT. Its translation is CASSLVGGSNQPQHF.

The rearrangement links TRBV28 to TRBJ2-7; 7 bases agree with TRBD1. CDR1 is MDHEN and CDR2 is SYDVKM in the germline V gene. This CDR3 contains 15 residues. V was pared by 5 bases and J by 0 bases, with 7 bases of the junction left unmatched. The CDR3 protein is CASSQGTASSYEQYF. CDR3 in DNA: TGTGCCAGCAGTCAAGGGACAGCGAGCTCCTACGAGCAGTACTTC.

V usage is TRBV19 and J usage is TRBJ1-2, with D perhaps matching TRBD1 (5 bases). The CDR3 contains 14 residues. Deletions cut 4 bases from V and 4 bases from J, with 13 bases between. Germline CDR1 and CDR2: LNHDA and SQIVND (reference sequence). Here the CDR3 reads CASSTSRGAYGYTF. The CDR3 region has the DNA TGTGCCAGTAGTACCTCCCGAGGGGCCTATGGCTACACCTTC.

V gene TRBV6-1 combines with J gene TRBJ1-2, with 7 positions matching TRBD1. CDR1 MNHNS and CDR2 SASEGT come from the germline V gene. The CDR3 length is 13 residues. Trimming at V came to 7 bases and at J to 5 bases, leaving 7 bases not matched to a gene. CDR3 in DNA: TGTGCCAGCACCAGAACAGGGGTGTATGGCTACACCTTC. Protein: CASTRTGVYGYTF.

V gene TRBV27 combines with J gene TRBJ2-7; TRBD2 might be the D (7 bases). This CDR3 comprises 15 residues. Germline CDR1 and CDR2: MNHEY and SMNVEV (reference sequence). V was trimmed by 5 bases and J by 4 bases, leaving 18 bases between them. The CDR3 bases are TGTGCCAGCAGTAACCCCCGAGGGGGGGCTTACGAGCAGTACTTC. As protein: CASSNPRGGAYEQYF.

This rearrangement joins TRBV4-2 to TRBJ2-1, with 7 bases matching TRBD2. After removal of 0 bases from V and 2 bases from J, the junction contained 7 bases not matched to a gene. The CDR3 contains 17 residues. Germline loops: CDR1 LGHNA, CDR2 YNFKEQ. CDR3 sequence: CASSQDRSSGTYNEQFF. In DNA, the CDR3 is TGTGCCAGCAGCCAAGATCGTTCCAGCGGGACCTACAATGAGCAGTTCTTC.

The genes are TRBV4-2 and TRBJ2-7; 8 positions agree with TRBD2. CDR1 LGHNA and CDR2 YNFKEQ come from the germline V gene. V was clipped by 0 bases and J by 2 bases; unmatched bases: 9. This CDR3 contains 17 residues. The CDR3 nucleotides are TGTGCCAGCAGCCAAGATCCGAGCGGGAGTGTTCCCTACGAGCAGTACTTC. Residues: CASSQDPSGSVPYEQYF.

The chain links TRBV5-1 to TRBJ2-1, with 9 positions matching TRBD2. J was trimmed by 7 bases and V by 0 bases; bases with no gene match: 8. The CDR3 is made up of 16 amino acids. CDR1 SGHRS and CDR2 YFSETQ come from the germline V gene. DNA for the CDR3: TGCGCCAGCAGCTTGGGGAGTAGCGGGAGCGGTAATGAGCAGTTCTTC. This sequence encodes CASSLGSSGSGNEQFF. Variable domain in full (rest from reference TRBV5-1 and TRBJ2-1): KAGVTQTPRYLIKTRGQQVTLSCSPISGHRSVSWYQQTPGQGLQFLFEYFSETQRNKGNFPGRFSGRQFSNSRSEMNVSTLELGDSALYLCASSLGSSGSGNEQFFGPGTRLTVL.

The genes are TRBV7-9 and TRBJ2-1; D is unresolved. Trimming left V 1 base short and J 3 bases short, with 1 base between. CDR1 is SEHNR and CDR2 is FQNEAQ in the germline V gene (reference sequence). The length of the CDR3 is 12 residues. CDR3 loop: CASSLDYNEQFF. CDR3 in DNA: TGTGCCAGCAGCTTAGACTACAATGAGCAGTTCTTC.

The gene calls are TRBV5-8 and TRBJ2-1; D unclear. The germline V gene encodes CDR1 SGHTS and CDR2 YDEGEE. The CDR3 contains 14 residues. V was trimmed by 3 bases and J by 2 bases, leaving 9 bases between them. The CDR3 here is CASSSLDAYNEQFF. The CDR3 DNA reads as TGTGCCAGCAGCTCCCTTGACGCCTACAATGAGCAGTTCTTC.